The clone carrying this T cell receptor (beta chain) was detected ten times or more. The antigen is unknown. These data originate in a study of Graves' ophthalmopathy and Graves' hyperthyroidism. Study results and limitations: Using a 13-signature model, the authors split ophthalmopathy from stable hyperthyroidism, with 87.88% sensitivity and 80% to 84% specificity. Blood samples also showed most expanded thyroid clonotypes exceeding 0.001 frequency.

Only newly diagnosed hyperthyroidism patients aged 18 to 65, with under 2 months' duration, were enrolled. Fresh peripheral blood, around 9.3 ml, was the PBMC source. Amplification from RNA transcripts yielded the TCR beta CDR3 regions. HTBI primers served in a first-round RT-PCR, which a second-round multiplex PCR followed. TCRdb re-analysed the multiplex PCR reads in MiXCR, keeping a single row per CDR3 protein. The table includes about 390,000 distinct CDR3 sequences, roughly 17% detected once. Source material: peripheral blood. This clonotype was obtained from an adult woman with stable Graves' hyperthyroidism.

The chain's CDR3 is CASSFDVRADTQYF. In DNA, the CDR3 is TGTGCCAGCAGCTTCGACGTCCGTGCCGATACGCAGTATTTT. The genes are TRBV7-9 and TRBJ2-3, with D hard to call. The CDR3 runs to 14 residues. The ends were cut back, 3 bases at V and 6 bases at J, with 13 bases in the middle. The germline CDR1 and CDR2 sequences are SEHNR and FQNEAQ (reference sequence).